One and the same sample provided the 17 T cell receptor beta chains below, sequenced in a study of OX40 agonist ivuxolimab in advanced cancers. Using immunoSEQ multiplex PCR, the repertoire was profiled, and TCRdb retains in-frame clones only, with some absent. The table shows nearly 80,000 clones, with under 85% occurring only once. This material consisted of CD4+ or CD8+ T cells sorted from blood, taken in a trial of the OX40 agonist ivuxolimab. The receptors were gathered from an adult with an advanced solid tumor such as melanoma, head and neck, liver or kidney cancer.

This clone was observed a few times. The CDR3 is CASSLWDRGLRYEQYV. CDR3 DNA: TGTGCCAGCAGCTTATGGGACAGGGGCCTTCGCTACGAGCAGTACGTC. The chain has TRBV11-2 and TRBJ2-7, with 10 bases that match TRBD1. The CDR3 extends over 16 amino acids. The germline V gene has CDR1 SGHAT and CDR2 FQNNGV. V lost 2 bases to trimming and J lost 3 bases; unmatched junction nucleotides: 7.

The rearrangement uses TRBV4-3 and TRBJ2-7; D is unresolved. The V and J ends lost 0 bases and 2 bases respectively, with 8 bases between them. The CDR3 loop spans 14 amino acids. Germline V lookup: CDR1 LGHNA, CDR2 YSLEER. The CDR3 reads CASSQDLSTYEQYF. The CDR3 region has the DNA TGCGCCAGCAGCCAAGATTTGTCAACCTACGAGCAGTACTTC.

The chain joins TRBV7-6 to TRBJ2-2; TRBD1 is a possible D gene (6 bases). CDR1 is SGHVS, CDR2 FNYEAQ, per germline. The CDR3 runs 15 residues. The ends were cut back, 2 bases at V and 5 bases at J, with 12 bases in the middle. The CDR3 DNA reads TGTGCCAGCAGCTTATTGTCCACAGGGACCGGGGAGCTGTTTTTT. Translation: CASSLLSTGTGELFF.

In nucleotides, the CDR3 is TGTGCCTGGAGTGTACGGATGGGCAATCAGCCCCAGCATTTT. The encoded protein is CAWSVRMGNQPQHF. V is TRBV30 and J is TRBJ1-5; the D is unclear. V was clipped by 0 bases and J by 2 bases, with 8 bases between them. Germline values: CDR1 GTSNPN, CDR2 SVGIG (reference sequence). The CDR3 sequence is 14 residues long.

This chain joins TRBV12-5 and TRBJ1-1; D is ambiguous. The CDR3 spans 13 residues. The V gene's germline CDR1 is LGHNT and CDR2 FRNRAP. The V and J ends lost 9 bases and 1 base respectively, with 12 bases between them. CDR3 DNA sequence: TGTGCTAGCCGTTACGAGCAGAACACTGAAGCTTTCTTT. Encoded protein: CASRYEQNTEAFF.

V usage is TRBV18 and J usage is TRBJ2-2, with no clear D. Germline values: CDR1 KGHSH, CDR2 LQKENI. The CDR3 spans 15 residues. V was trimmed by 3 bases and J by 0 bases, leaving 8 bases between them. For the CDR3, the DNA is TGTGCCAGCTCACCTCAGTTCGCGAACACCGGGGAGCTGTTTTTT. Translated: CASSPQFANTGELFF. The variable domain in full, completed from reference TRBV18 and TRBJ2-2, reads NAGVMQNPRHLVRRRGQEARLRCSPMKGHSHVYWYRQLPEEGLKFMVYLQKENIIDESGMPKERFSAEFPKEGPSILRIQQVVRGDSAAYFCASSPQFANTGELFFGEGSRLTVL.

This clone was seen just once. The junction does not match germline at one end; this may be a read error. The chain carries TRBV5-1 and TRBJ2-3, with no clear D. Germline CDR1 and CDR2: SGHRS and YFSETQ. The CDR3 is made up of 12 amino acids. The CDR3: CASSPGESPSFF. The CDR3 DNA is TGCGCCAGCAGCCCGGGTGAATCGCCATCGTTTTTT.

The chain links TRBV5-1 to TRBJ1-1; D unresolved. V was cut by 7 bases and J by 5 bases, with 15 bases left in between. CDR3 length: 13 residues. From germline, CDR1 is SGHRS and CDR2 YFSETQ. CDR3 nucleotides: TGCGCCAGCGCCGGAGGGCCGGGGACTGAAGCTTTCTTT. Its translation is CASAGGPGTEAFF.

The chain links TRBV5-1 to TRBJ2-7; possibly TRBD1 for D (5 bases). Trimming stripped 7 bases from V and 5 bases from J, with 16 bases between. The CDR3 is 13 residues long. The germline V gene encodes CDR1 SGHRS and CDR2 YFSETQ. Here the CDR3 DNA reads TGCGCCAGCTCCCGCAGGGCCCTCGACGAGCAGTACTTC. This gives the protein CASSRRALDEQYF.

The rearrangement uses TRBV27 and TRBJ1-5, with D unresolved. CDR1 MNHEY and CDR2 SMNVEV come from the germline V gene (reference sequence). Trimming removed 3 bases at V and 1 base at J, with 10 bases between. This CDR3 is built from 15 residues. CDR3 DNA: TGTGCCAGCAGTTTTACAGCCGCAAGCAATCAGCCCCAGCATTTT. As protein: CASSFTAASNQPQHF.

V gene TRBV4-3 combines with J gene TRBJ2-5; TRBD2 matches 10 bases. Germline lookup yields CDR1 LGHNA and CDR2 YSLEER. This CDR3 is 16 amino acids long. V was pared by 3 bases and J by 5 bases, with 9 bases of the junction left unmatched. The CDR3 DNA is TGCGCCAGCAGCCAGGGGGGGACTAGCGCATGGGAGACCCAGTACTTC. The encoded protein is CASSQGGTSAWETQYF.

V and J are TRBV28 and TRBJ2-7, with D perhaps matching TRBD1 (6 bases). The CDR3 contains 16 residues. Germline V gene lookup returns CDR1 MDHEN and CDR2 SYDVKM. CDR3 sequence reads: CASSSLWGQRADEQHV. CDR3 DNA sequence: TGTGCCAGCAGTTCCCTGTGGGGGCAAAGGGCAGATGAGCAGCACGTC.

This clone was recorded a few times. The gene calls are TRBV28 and TRBJ1-1; D remains unclear. This CDR3 is built from 11 residues. Trimming cost V 8 bases and J 5 bases, with 9 bases left between them. In germline, CDR1 is MDHEN, CDR2 SYDVKM. The CDR3 coding sequence is TGTGCCAGCCCTGGCAGGACTGAAGCTTTCTTT. It is translated as CASPGRTEAFF.

Turning to this clone: The same CDR3 is also encoded by other DNA sequences in this sample. The rearrangement joins TRBV28 to TRBJ1-5, with unresolved D. The CDR3 covers 11 residues. Trimming removed 2 bases at V and 4 bases at J, with 0 bases between. Per the germline V gene, CDR1 is MDHEN and CDR2 is SYDVKM. The CDR3 loop reads CASSLNQPQHF. The CDR3, as DNA: TGTGCCAGCAGTTTAAATCAGCCCCAGCATTTT.

This clone was recorded only once. The V gene is TRBV15, the J gene TRBJ1-5; perhaps TRBD1 as D (5 bases). Trimming took 5 bases from V and 0 from J, leaving 11 bases between them. CDR1 is LNHNV and CDR2 is YYDKDF in the germline V gene (reference sequence). This CDR3 spans 15 amino acids. CDR3 protein: CATSGGLLSNQPQHF. As DNA, the CDR3 is TGTGCCACCAGCGGGGGACTCCTTAGCAATCAGCCCCAGCATTTT.

The V and J genes are TRBV6-1 and TRBJ1-3; D gene unclear. V was cut by 2 bases and J by 0 bases, with 5 bases left in between. The CDR3 length is 14 residues. Germline V CDR1 and CDR2: MNHNS, SASEGT. CDR3 nucleotide sequence: TGTGCCAGCAGTGAAAGAATCTCTGGAAACACCATATATTTT. Protein product: CASSERISGNTIYF.

The chain couples TRBV21-1 to TRBJ1-3. TRBV21-1 is described as a pseudogene. CDR3 size: 15 residues. The CDR3 region is CASSKGTPAGNTIYF. The DNA of the CDR3 is TGTGCCAGCAGCAAAGGAACCCCGGCTGGAAACACCATATATTTT.